Sequencing of this T cell receptor (beta chain) was carried out in a study of blood T cell repertoires in COVID-19. V was pared by 2 bases and J by 0 bases, with 15 bases of the junction left unmatched. Germline CDR1 and CDR2: LNHNV and YYDKDF (reference sequence). This CDR3 is built from 19 residues. Per the study methods: Reference gene primer amplification gave estimated nucleated cell counts. Libraries were prepared by immunoSEQ multiplex PCR; TCRdb keeps only in-frame clonotypes and omits some of them. V and J calls and clone size come straight from that table; D and trimming were deduced from the DNA. The sample records 55,000 to 70,000 clones, roughly 84% being singletons.

The source is a woman between 18 and 29 years old with acute or convalescent COVID-19. The sequencing input was peripheral blood. The rearrangement uses TRBV15 and TRBJ2-7; TRBD1 matches at 8 bases. CDR3: CATSRSRPASGGISYEQYF. CDR3 bases: TGTGCCACCAGCAGAAGTAGACCCGCATCAGGGGGCATCTCCTACGAGCAGTACTTC.